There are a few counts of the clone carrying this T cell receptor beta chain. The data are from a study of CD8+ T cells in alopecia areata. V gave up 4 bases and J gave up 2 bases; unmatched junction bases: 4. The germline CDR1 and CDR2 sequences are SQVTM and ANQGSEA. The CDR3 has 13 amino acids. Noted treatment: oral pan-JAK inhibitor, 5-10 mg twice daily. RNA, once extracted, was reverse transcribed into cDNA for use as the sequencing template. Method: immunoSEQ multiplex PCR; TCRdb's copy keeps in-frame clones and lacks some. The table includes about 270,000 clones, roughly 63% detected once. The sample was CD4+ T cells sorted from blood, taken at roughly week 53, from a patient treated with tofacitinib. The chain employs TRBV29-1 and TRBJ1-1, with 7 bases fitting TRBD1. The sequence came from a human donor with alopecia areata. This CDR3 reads CSVGQGGNTEAFF. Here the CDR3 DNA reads TGCAGCGTTGGACAGGGCGGTAACACTGAAGCTTTCTTT.